The present T cell receptor beta chain was sequenced within a study of naive and memory T cell subsets. The beta constant-region primer was an equimolar mix of two oligonucleotides covering TRBC1 and TRBC2. Ligated cDNA was amplified by four rounds of PCR with nested alpha and beta constant-region primers and SP2. From the UMI-ligation and nested PCR reads, TCRdb called clonotypes with MiXCR, one entry per CDR3 protein. The sample carries about 120,000 distinct CDR3 sequences, just over 35% recorded once. This clonotype was counted between two and nine times. The CDR3 contains 15 residues. The V gene's germline CDR1 is WNHNN and CDR2 SYGVQD (reference sequence). Trimming removed 2 bases from V and 0 bases from J, with 8 bases in between.

The rearrangement uses TRBV10-1 and TRBJ2-1; D is unresolved. The TCR sequence derives from a human donor in good health. Specimen: central memory CD4+ T cells from blood. The CDR3 DNA follows: TGCGCCAGCAGTGAGGGCCCCATCTCCTACAATGAGCAGTTCTTC. This translates into CASSEGPISYNEQFF.